The clone carrying this T cell receptor (beta chain) was seen a single time. The germline V and J ends were trimmed by 8 bases and 1 base, with 15 bases remaining between them. Germline V gene lookup returns CDR1 MGHDK and CDR2 SYGVNS. The CDR3 consists of 14 residues. This record belongs to a study of shared clonotypes between healthy human individuals. Some clones are missing from TCRdb's copy, which holds only in-frame ones; the method was immunoSEQ multiplex PCR. In the table there are approximately 1.9 million clones, roughly 93% of which are singletons. CD45RO-negative, CCR7-selected cells formed the naive CD8 fraction, which excluded terminally differentiated effector memory CD45RA+ cells.

The chain joins TRBV25-1 to TRBJ2-7; either TRBD1 or TRBD2 may supply D (5 bases each). The specimen was naive CD8+ T cells from PBMCs. The clonotype comes from a man aged 18 to 30 in good health. Some clones in this sample may be carry-over from other donors' samples. The CDR3 spells CASGWGRLSYEQYF. The CDR3 DNA reads as TGTGCCAGCGGATGGGGACGGCTATCCTACGAGCAGTACTTC.